The 5 T cell receptor beta chains presented below share a single source sample, sequenced in a study of T cells in Graves' hyperthyroidism and ophthalmopathy. Amplification targeted TCR beta CDR3 regions from RNA transcripts. The HTBI primer set drove a first-round RT-PCR of the TCR CDR3. MiXCR, applied by TCRdb to the multiplex PCR reads, yields one record per CDR3 protein. Of fewer than 350,000 distinct CDR3 sequences in the sample, around 13% are singletons; the top ten hold around 8%. Specimen: blood. The receptors shown here come from a woman in her 40s with Graves' hyperthyroidism.

There are many counts of this clonotype. The chain has TRBV5-6 and TRBJ2-2; D unclear. This CDR3 region has 12 residues. Trimming cost V 2 bases and J 3 bases, with 2 bases left between them. CDR1 and CDR2 (germline): SGHDT, YYEEEE. CDR3 DNA sequence: TGTGCCAGCAGCTTCGACACCGGGGAGCTGTTTTTT. Translated, it gives CASSFDTGELFF.

The CDR3 reads CATSDFEGEGYNEQFF. The DNA for the CDR3 is TGTGCCACCAGTGATTTTGAGGGAGAGGGATACAATGAGCAGTTCTTC. J is TRBJ2-1 and V is TRBV24-1; a possible D gene is TRBD2 (5 bases). The CDR3 runs 16 residues. CDR1 KGHDR and CDR2 SFDVKD come from the germline V gene. V was cut by 1 base and J by 4 bases, with 13 bases left in between.

This clonotype was detected ten times or more. The chain employs TRBV7-9 and TRBJ2-3, with 8 bases identical to TRBD2. The CDR3 is 15 amino acids. The junction had 10 bases not matched to a gene; V was cut back by 6 bases and J by 5 bases. Germline loops: CDR1 SEHNR, CDR2 FQNEAQ (reference sequence). This CDR3 reads CASSSREGAGDTQYF. CDR3 in DNA: TGTGCCAGCAGTTCTCGGGAGGGCGCTGGAGATACGCAGTATTTT.

This clonotype has only a few counts. The chain uses TRBV5-4 and TRBJ2-1, with D hard to call. Germline CDR1 reads SGHNT; CDR2 reads YYREEE (reference sequence). The CDR3 length is 14 residues. Deletions cut 4 bases from V and 6 bases from J, with 14 bases between. CDR3 coding DNA: TGTGCCAGCAGCCCCTCGAGAGATGGCAATGAGCAGTTCTTC. It translates to CASSPSRDGNEQFF.

The chain is built from TRBV5-1 and TRBJ2-2; 8 bases fit TRBD2. In germline, CDR1 is SGHRS, CDR2 YFSETQ. V trimming: 0 bases; J trimming: 0 bases; junction bases outside the gene matches: 1. CDR3 length equals 16 residues. CDR3 loop: CASSLVAGPNTGELFF. Here the CDR3 DNA reads TGCGCCAGCAGCTTGGTAGCGGGACCGAACACCGGGGAGCTGTTTTTT.